The rows below give T cell receptor beta chains drawn from one sample of a study of tumor-infiltrating lymphocytes in oesophageal squamous cell carcinoma. TCRdb passed the PCR reads through MiXCR, listing each CDR3 protein once. The table has some 12,000 distinct CDR3 sequences, approximately 50% seen once. Sequences were obtained from esophageal tumor tissue. The origin of the receptors is a female donor with esophageal squamous cell carcinoma. Both conserved end residues are part of each CDR3. The D gene is left open where the match is weak. For some rows the clone size is stated as once, few or many, or as a class when expanded; others skip it.

abundance	j_gene	v_gene	d_gene	CDR3nt	CDR3aa
-	TRBJ2-2	TRBV6-1	-	TGTGCCAGCAGAATCGACAGATCGAACACCGGGGAGCTGTTTTTT	CASRIDRSNTGELFF
-	TRBJ2-5	TRBV27	-	TGTGCCAGCAGCTTCGCAGGGATGGGAGAGACCCAGTACTTC	CASSFAGMGETQYF
-	TRBJ2-3	TRBV6-1	-	TGTGCCAGCACCGAGAGGCGCAGCACAGATACGCAGTATTTT	CASTERRSTDTQYF
-	TRBJ1-5	TRBV6-6	TRBD1	TGTGCCAGCACGGGGACAGGGTCCACCGAGGGGTACAATCAGCCCCAGCATTTT	CASTGTGSTEGYNQPQHF
once	TRBJ2-1	TRBV10-3	TRBD1	TGTGCCATCAGTGAGACAGGGGGCGCGAACAATGAGCAGTTCTTC	CAISETGGANNEQFF
-	TRBJ2-1	TRBV7-6	-	TGTGCCAGCAGCTACGGGGGTAGCTCCTACAATGAGCAGTTCTTC	CASSYGGSSYNEQFF
-	TRBJ2-3	TRBV28	TRBD1	TGTGCCAGCAGTCGGGACAGGGGTTGGACAGATACGCAGTATTTT	CASSRDRGWTDTQYF
-	TRBJ2-1	TRBV3-1	TRBD2	TGTGCCAGCAGCCTCTCGACTAGCGGGAAATACAATGAGCAGTTCTTC	CASSLSTSGKYNEQFF
-	TRBJ2-1	TRBV24-1	TRBD1	TGTGCCACCAGTGATGGGACAGCCTACAATGAGCAGTTCTTC	CATSDGTAYNEQFF
many	TRBJ2-1	TRBV7-2	-	TGTGCCAGCAGCTTAACTAGCATTGAGCAGTTCTTC	CASSLTSIEQFF
-	TRBJ1-6	TRBV7-3	-	TGTGCCAGCAGCTTAGGGACCGGGTCCTTTTACGAGCAGTACTTT	CASSLGTGSFYEQYF
medium-sized	TRBJ1-2	TRBV11-2	TRBD1	TGTGCCAGCAGCTTATCGGACAGGGGAACATCTAACTATGGCTACACCTTC	CASSLSDRGTSNYGYTF
-	TRBJ1-2	TRBV12-3/TRBV12-4	-	TGTGCCAGCAGCGGAAACAAGTGGAGAAAGGGTGGCTACACCTTC	CASSGNKWRKGGYTF
-	TRBJ2-7	TRBV7-9	-	TGTGCCAGCAGCTTTACATGGAGCTCCTACAATGAGCAGTACTTC	CASSFTWSSYNEQYF
-	TRBJ1-5	TRBV7-2	-	TGTGCCAGCGGCTTAAGGAGGTATCAGCCCCAGCATTTT	CASGLRRYQPQHF
-	TRBJ1-1	TRBV6-5	-	TGTGCCAGCAGTTACCAGGTACGCCTTGAAGCTTTCTTT	CASSYQVRLEAFF
-	TRBJ2-7	TRBV7-2	-	TGTGCCAGCAGCTTCCCTGAGAGCTCCTACGAGCAGTACTTC	CASSFPESSYEQYF